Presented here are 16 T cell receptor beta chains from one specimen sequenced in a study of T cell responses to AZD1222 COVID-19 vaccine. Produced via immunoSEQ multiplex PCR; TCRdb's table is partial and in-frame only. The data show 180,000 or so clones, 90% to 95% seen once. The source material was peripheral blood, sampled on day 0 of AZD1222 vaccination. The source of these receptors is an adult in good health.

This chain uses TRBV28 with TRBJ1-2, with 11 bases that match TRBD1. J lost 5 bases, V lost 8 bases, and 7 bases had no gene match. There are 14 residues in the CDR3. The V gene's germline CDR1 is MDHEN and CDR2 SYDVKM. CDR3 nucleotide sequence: TGTGCCAGCTTCCGGGACAGGGGGATATATGGCTACACCTTC. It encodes CASFRDRGIYGYTF.

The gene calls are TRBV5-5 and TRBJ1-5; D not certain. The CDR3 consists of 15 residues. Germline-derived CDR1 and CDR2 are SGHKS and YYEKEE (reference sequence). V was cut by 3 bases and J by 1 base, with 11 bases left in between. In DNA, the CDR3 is TGTGCCAGCAGCTCAGGAGGAGGGAGCAATCAGCCCCAGCATTTT. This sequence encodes CASSSGGGSNQPQHF. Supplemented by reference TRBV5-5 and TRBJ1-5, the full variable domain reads DAGVTQSPTHLIKTRGQQVTLRCSPISGHKSVSWYQQVLGQGPQFIFQYYEKEERGRGNFPDRFSARQFPNYSSELNVNALLLGDSALYLCASSSGGGSNQPQHFGDGTRLSIL.

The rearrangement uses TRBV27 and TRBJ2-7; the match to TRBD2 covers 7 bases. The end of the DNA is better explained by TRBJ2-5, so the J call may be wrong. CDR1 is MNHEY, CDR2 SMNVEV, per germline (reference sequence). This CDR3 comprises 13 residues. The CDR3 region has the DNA TGTGCCAGCAGTTCAGGGAGGGGAGAGACCCAGTACTTC. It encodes CASSSGRGETQYF.

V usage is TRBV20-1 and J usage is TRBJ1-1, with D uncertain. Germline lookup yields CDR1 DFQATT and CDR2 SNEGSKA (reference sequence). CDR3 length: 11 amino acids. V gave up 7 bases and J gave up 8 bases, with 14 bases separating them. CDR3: CSGTRNPEAFF. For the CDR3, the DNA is TGCAGTGGAACCCGGAACCCCGAAGCTTTCTTT.

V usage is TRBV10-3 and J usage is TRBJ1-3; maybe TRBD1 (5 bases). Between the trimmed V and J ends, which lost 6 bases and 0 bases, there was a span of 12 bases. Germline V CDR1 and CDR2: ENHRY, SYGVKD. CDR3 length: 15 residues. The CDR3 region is CAIRQVQSSGNTIYF. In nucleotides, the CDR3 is TGTGCCATCAGACAGGTTCAGAGCTCTGGAAACACCATATATTTT.

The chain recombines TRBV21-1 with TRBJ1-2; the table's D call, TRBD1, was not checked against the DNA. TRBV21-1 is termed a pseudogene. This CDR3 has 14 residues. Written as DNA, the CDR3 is TGTGCCAGCAGCCATCGGACAGGAAATTATGGCTACACCTTC. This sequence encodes CASSHRTGNYGYTF.

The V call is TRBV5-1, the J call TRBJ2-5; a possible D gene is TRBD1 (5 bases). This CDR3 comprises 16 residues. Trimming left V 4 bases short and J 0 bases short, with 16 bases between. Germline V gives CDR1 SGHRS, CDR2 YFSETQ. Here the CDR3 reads CASSARGNQYQETQYF. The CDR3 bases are TGCGCCAGCAGCGCTAGGGGAAATCAGTACCAAGAGACCCAGTACTTC. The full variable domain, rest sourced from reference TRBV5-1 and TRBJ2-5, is KAGVTQTPRYLIKTRGQQVTLSCSPISGHRSVSWYQQTPGQGLQFLFEYFSETQRNKGNFPGRFSGRQFSNSRSEMNVSTLELGDSALYLCASSARGNQYQETQYFGPGTRLLVL.

CDR3 protein: CASSDSANNEQFF. The CDR3 nucleotides read TGTGCCAGCAGTGACTCCGCAAACAATGAGCAGTTCTTC. The V and J genes are TRBV6-4 and TRBJ2-1; D call uncertain. This CDR3 comprises 13 residues. V lost 0 bases and J 5 bases, leaving 5 bases between the germline ends. Germline loops: CDR1 MRHNA, CDR2 SNTAGT.

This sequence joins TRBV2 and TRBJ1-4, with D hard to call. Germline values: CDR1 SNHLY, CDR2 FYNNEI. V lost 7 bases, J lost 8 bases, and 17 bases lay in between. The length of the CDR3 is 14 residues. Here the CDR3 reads CASNNGRGNEKLFF. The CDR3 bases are TGTGCCAGCAATAACGGGAGAGGGAACGAAAAACTGTTTTTT.

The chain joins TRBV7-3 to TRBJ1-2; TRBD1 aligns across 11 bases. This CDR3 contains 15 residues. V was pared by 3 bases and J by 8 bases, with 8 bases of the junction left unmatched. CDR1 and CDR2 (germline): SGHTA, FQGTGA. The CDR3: CASSFPPGQGGGYTF. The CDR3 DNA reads TGTGCCAGCAGCTTTCCACCGGGACAGGGGGGAGGCTACACCTTC.

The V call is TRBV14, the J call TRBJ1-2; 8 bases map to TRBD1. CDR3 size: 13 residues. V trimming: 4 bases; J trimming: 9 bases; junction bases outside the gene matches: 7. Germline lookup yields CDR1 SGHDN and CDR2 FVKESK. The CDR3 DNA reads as TGTGCCAGCAGCCTCCCAGGGGGCGAACGCTACACCTTC. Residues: CASSLPGGERYTF.

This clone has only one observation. The CDR3: CAISGDRGYAEAFF. The CDR3 DNA sequence: TGTGCCATCAGTGGAGACAGGGGTTATGCTGAAGCTTTCTTT. The chain carries TRBV10-3 and TRBJ1-1; 8 bases map to TRBD1. The germline CDR1 and CDR2 sequences are ENHRY and SYGVKD. The V gene end was trimmed by 4 bases and the J gene end by 6 bases; junction bases not matched to a gene: 7. CDR3 size: 14 residues.

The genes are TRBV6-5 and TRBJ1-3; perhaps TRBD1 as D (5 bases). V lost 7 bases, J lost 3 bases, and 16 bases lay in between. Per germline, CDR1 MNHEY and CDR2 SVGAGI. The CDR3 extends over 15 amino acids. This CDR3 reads CASTETDLNGNTIYF. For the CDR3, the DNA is TGTGCCAGCACCGAGACAGACTTGAATGGAAACACCATATATTTT.

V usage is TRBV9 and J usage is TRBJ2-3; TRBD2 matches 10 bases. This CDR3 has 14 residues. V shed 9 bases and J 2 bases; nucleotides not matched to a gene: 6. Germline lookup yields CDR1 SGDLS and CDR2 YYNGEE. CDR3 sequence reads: CATNSGRSTDTQYF. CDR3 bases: TGTGCCACCAATAGCGGGAGGTCCACAGATACGCAGTATTTT.

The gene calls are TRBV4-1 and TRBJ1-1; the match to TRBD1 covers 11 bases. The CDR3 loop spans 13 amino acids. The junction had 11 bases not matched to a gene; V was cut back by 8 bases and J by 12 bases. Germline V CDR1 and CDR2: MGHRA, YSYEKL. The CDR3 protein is CASWTGGAKRTFF. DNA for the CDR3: TGCGCCAGCTGGACAGGGGGCGCGAAGAGAACTTTCTTT.

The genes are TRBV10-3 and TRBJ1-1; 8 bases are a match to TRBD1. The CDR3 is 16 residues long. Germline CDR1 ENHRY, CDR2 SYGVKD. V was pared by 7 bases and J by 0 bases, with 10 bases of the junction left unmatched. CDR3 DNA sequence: TGTGCCATCACCCGACAGGGGCAAGCCATGAACACTGAAGCTTTCTTT. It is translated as CAITRQGQAMNTEAFF.